This T cell receptor (beta chain) originates from a study of T cell repertoires in cytomegalovirus infection. Study overall: Matching HLA type and CMV infection were both indicated by public TCR beta signatures. General study results and limits: HLA-C-restricted CMV-specific TCR beta clonotypes prevailed in the ex vivo response. Frequencies of public TCR beta families were cumulated, and this identified carriers of CMV plus the relevant HLA.

TCRdb re-analysed the reads in MiXCR, keeping a single row per CDR3 protein. Altogether roughly 280,000 distinct CDR3 sequences are present, roughly 13% being singletons, with the ten largest covering roughly 9.7%. This CDR3 has 13 amino acids. Trimming at V came to 8 bases and at J to 8 bases, leaving 9 bases not matched to a gene. Germline CDR1 is SGHTA and CDR2 is FQGNSA. Many counts were recorded for this clonotype. Its antigen is not known. Material: PBMCs. V usage is TRBV7-2 and J usage is TRBJ2-1; 7 bases fit TRBD1. The receptor comes from a human donor in good health (CMV status not recorded). Some clones in this sample may be carry-over from other donors' samples. The CDR3 DNA sequence: TGTGCCAGCCCCATACAGGGGTTCCATGAGCAGTTCTTC. It yields the protein CASPIQGFHEQFF.